A single TCR beta chain is shown here with its context. Germline V lookup: CDR1 PRHDT, CDR2 FYEKMQ (reference sequence). V dropped 0 bases and J dropped 2; count of bases not matched to a gene: 1. The CDR3 extends over 16 amino acids. This entry belongs to a study of brain T cells in children with intractable seizures. Using immunoSEQ multiplex PCR, the repertoire was profiled, and TCRdb retains in-frame clones only, with some absent. Here the sample spans 340,000 or so clones, about 93% being singletons. The time point was: blood from clinic visit 5 months post-surgery; TSC patient then seizure free. Sequencing was limited to surgery cases with top T cell transcript signatures in brain tissue.

The rearrangement joins TRBV13 to TRBJ2-2; TRBD2 matches at 9 bases. The TCR comes from a boy under two years old with tuberous sclerosis and intractable seizures. Source: peripheral blood, taken roughly 5 months after surgery. CDR3 in amino acids: CASSLGLAGNTGELFF. The CDR3 coding sequence is TGTGCCAGCAGCTTAGGTCTAGCGGGAAACACCGGGGAGCTGTTTTTT.